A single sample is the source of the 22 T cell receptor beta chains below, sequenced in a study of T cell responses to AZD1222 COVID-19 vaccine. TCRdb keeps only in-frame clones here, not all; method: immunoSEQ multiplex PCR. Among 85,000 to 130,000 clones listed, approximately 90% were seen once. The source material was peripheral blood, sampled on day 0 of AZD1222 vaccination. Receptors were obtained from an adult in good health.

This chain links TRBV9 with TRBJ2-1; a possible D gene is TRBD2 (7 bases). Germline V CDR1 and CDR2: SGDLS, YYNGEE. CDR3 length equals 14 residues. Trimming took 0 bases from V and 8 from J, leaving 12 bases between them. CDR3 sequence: CASSVVGGPYEQFF. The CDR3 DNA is TGTGCCAGCAGCGTAGTGGGGGGGCCTTATGAGCAGTTCTTC.

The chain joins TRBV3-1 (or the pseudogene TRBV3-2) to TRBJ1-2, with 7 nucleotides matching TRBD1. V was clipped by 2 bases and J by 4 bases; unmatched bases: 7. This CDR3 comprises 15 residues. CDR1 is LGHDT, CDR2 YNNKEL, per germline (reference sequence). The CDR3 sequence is CASSQKTGYGYGYTF. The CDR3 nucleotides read TGTGCCAGCAGCCAAAAGACAGGGTATGGCTATGGCTACACCTTC.

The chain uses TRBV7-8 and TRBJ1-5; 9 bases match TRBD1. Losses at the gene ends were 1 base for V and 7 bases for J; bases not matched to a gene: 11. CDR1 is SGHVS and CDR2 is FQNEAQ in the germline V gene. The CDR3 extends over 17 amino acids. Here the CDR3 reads CASSLGLRGQGQQPQHF. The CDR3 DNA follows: TGTGCCAGCAGCTTAGGGCTCCGGGGACAGGGACAGCAGCCCCAGCATTTT.

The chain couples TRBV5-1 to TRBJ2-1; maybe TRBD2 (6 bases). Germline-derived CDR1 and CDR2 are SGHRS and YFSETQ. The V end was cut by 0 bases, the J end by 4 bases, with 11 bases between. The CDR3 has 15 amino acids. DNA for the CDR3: TGCGCCAGCAGCTTGGCGACTAGTGCTTACAATGAGCAGTTCTTC. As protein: CASSLATSAYNEQFF.

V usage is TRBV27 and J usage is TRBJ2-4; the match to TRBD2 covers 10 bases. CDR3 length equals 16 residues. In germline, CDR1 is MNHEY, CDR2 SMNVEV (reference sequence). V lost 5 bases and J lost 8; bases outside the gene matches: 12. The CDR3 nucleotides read TGTGCCAGCAGTCAACAAGCGGGGGGGTCGATAGACATTCAGTACTTC. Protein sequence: CASSQQAGGSIDIQYF.

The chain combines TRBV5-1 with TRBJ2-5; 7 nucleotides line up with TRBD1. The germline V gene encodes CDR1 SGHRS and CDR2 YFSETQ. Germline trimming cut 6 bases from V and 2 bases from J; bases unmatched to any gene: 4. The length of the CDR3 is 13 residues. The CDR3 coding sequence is TGCGCCAGCACTGGGGACAGTCAAGAGACCCAGTACTTC. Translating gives CASTGDSQETQYF.

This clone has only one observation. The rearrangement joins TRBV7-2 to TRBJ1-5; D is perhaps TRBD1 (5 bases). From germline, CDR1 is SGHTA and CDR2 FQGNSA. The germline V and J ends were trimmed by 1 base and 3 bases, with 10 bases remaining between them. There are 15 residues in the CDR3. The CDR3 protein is CASSLVDRSNQPQHF. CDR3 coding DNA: TGTGCCAGCAGCTTAGTCGACAGATCCAATCAGCCCCAGCATTTT. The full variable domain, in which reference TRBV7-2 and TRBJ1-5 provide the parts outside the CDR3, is GAGVSQSPSNKVTEKGKDVELRCDPISGHTALYWYRQSLGQGLEFLIYFQGNSAPDKSGLPSDRFSAERTGGSVSTLTIQRTQQEDSAVYLCASSLVDRSNQPQHFGDGTRLSIL.

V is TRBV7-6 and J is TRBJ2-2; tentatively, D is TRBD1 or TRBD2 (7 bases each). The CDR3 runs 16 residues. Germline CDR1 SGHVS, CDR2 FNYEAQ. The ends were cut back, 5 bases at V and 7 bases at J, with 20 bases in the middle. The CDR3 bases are TGTGCCAGCAGCCCAGTAAAGGGAGGGGGCCACGGGGAGCTGTTTTTT. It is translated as CASSPVKGGGHGELFF. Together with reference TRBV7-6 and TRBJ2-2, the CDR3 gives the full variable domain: GAGVSQSPRYKVTKRGQDVALRCDPISGHVSLYWYRQALGQGPEFLTYFNYEAQQDKSGLPNDRFSAERPEGSISTLTIQRTEQRDSAMYRCASSPVKGGGHGELFFGEGSRLTVL.

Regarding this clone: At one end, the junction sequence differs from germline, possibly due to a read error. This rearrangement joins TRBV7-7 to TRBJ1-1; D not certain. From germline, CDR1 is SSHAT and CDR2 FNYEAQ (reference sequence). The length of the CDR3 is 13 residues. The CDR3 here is CASSLSENTEAFF. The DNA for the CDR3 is TGTGCTAGCAGCTTATCGGAGAACACTGAAGCTTTCTTT.

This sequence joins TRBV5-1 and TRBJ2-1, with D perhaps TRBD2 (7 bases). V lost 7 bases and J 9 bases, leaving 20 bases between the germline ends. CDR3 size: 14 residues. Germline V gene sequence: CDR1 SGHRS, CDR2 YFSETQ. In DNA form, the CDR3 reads TGCGCCAGCTCCTTAGTGGGGGGGCAGGGTGAGCAGTTCTTC. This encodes CASSLVGGQGEQFF.

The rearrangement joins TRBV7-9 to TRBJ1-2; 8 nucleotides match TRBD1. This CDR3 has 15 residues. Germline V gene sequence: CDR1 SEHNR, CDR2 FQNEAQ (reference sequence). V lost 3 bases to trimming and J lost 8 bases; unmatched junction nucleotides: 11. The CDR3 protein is CASSFGTGGISGYTF. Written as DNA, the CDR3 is TGTGCCAGCAGCTTCGGAACAGGGGGAATCAGCGGCTACACCTTC.

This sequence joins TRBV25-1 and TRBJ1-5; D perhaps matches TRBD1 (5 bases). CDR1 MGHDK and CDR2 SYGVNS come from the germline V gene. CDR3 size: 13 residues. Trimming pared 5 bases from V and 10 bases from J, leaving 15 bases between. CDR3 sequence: CASSLQGSQPQHF. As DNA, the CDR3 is TGTGCCAGCAGTCTCCAGGGTAGTCAACCCCAGCATTTT.

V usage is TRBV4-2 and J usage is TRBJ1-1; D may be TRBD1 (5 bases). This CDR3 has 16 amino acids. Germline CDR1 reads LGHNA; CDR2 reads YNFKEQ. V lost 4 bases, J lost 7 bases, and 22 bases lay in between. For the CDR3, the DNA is TGTGCCAGCAGCCGTTCCCTTCCCCAGGGTAGAGGTGAAGCTTTCTTT. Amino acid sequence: CASSRSLPQGRGEAFF.

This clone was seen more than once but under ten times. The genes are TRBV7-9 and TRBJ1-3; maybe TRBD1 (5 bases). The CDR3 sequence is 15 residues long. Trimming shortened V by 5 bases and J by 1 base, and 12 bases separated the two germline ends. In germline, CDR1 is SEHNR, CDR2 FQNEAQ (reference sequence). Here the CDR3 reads CASSLQAGSGNTIYF. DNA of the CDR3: TGTGCCAGCAGCCTACAGGCAGGGTCTGGAAACACCATATATTTT.

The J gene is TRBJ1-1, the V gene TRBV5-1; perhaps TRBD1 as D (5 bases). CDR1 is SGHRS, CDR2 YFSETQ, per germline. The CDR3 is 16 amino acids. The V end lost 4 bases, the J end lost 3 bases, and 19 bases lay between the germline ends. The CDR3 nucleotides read TGCGCCAGCAGCGGCGGACTTTCAGGGTCGGACACTGAAGCTTTCTTT. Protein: CASSGGLSGSDTEAFF.

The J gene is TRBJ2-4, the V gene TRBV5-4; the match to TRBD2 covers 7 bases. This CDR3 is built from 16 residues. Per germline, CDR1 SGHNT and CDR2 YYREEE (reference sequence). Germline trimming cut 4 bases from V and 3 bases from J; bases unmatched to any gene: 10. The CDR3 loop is CASSPSGEGRKNIQYF. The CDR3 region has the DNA TGTGCCAGCAGCCCGAGTGGGGAGGGACGCAAAAACATTCAGTACTTC.

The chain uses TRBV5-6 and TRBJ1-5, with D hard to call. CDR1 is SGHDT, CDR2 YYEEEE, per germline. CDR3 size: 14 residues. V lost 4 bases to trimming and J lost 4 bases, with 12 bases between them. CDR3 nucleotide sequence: TGTGCCAGCAGCAATGAAGGCGGGAATCAGCCCCAGCATTTT. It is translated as CASSNEGGNQPQHF.

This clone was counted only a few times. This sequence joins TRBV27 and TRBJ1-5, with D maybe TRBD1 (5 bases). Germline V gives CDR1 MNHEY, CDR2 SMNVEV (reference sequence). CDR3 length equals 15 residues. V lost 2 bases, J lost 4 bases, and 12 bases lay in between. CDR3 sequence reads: CASSLSSRVNQPQHF. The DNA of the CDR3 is TGTGCCAGCAGTTTAAGCTCCAGGGTTAATCAGCCCCAGCATTTT.

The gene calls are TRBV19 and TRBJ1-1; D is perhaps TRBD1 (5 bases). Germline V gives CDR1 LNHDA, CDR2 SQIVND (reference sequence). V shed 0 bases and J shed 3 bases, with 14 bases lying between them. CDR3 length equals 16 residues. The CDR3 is CASSIDQGLGDTEAFF. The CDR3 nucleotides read TGTGCCAGTAGTATAGACCAGGGCCTAGGAGACACTGAAGCTTTCTTT.

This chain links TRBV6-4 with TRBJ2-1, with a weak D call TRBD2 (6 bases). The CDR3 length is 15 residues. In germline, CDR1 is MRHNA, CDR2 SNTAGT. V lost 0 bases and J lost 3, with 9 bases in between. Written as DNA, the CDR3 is TGTGCCAGCAGTGACTCCTGGGGGGACTACAATGAGCAGTTCTTC. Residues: CASSDSWGDYNEQFF.

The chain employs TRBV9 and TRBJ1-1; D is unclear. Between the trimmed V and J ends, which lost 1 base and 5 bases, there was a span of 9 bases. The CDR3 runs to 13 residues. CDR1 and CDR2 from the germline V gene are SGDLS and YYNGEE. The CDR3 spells CASSVLTETEAFF. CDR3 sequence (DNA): TGTGCCAGCAGCGTACTTACAGAAACTGAAGCTTTCTTT. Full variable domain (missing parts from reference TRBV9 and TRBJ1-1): DSGVTQTPKHLITATGQRVTLRCSPRSGDLSVYWYQQSLDQGLQFLIQYYNGEERAKGNILERFSAQQFPDLHSELNLSSLELGDSALYFCASSVLTETEAFFGQGTRLTVV.

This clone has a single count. The CDR3 DNA follows: TGTGCCAGCAGCTTTGTAGGGGGGGGCAATCAGCCCCAGCATTTT. Protein product: CASSFVGGGNQPQHF. J is TRBJ1-5 and V is TRBV7-2; possibly TRBD1 for D (6 bases). The CDR3 extends over 15 amino acids. V lost 3 bases and J lost 2, with 11 bases in between. Germline CDR1 and CDR2: SGHTA and FQGNSA.